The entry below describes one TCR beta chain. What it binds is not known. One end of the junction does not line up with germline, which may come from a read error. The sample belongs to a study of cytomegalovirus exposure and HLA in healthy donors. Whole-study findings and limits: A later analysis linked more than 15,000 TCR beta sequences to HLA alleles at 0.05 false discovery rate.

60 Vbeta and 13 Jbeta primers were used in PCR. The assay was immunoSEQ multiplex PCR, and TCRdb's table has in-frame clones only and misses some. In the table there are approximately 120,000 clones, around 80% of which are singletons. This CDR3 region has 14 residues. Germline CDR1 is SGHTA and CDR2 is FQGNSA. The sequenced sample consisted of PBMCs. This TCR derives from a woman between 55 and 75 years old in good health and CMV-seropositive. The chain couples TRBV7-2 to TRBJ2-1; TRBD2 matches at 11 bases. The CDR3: CASNLAGGNNEQFF. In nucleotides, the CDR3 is TGTGCCAGCAACTTAGCGGGAGGGAACAATGAGCAGTTCTTC.